This TCR beta chain stems from a study of cytomegalovirus exposure and HLA in healthy donors. Study-wide points: Earlier analysis yielded a pattern in which most TCR beta V segments were productive about 87% or about 30% of the time. It was 164 TCR beta chains that were listed as cytomegalovirus-associated. According to a later analysis, most TCR beta chains associated with CMV appeared HLA-restricted. The authors reported that TCR beta sequences could predict HLA-A and HLA-B alleles. These predictions were accurate for most subjects in the first cohort.

CDR3 length: 11 amino acids. V was cut by 3 bases and J by 11 bases, with 7 bases left in between. The germline CDR1 and CDR2 sequences are MGHDK and SYGVNS. It was with 60 Vbeta and 13 Jbeta primers that the PCR ran. Profiled with immunoSEQ multiplex PCR; TCRdb holds only in-frame clones, not every one. The data hold 110,000 or so clones, with around three quarters observed a single time. Note on this clone: The antigen is undetermined.

The J gene is TRBJ1-4, the V gene TRBV25-1; D ambiguous. This receptor was taken from a human donor in good health. Sequencing was performed on PBMCs. The CDR3, as DNA: TGTGCCAGCAGTGAGGAGGCCAAACTGTTTTTT. Translated: CASSEEAKLFF.